This TCR beta chain was recovered during a study of molecular identifiers for immune sequencing clone quantification. Study at large: In replicates, RNA from 20,000 or 100,000 naive CD8 cells was split five ways, four sequenced. Study findings and constraints: Over 98% of effector molecules, but under 1% in naive cells, were held by clones with more than 20 RNA copies.

Based on a CD8+CD4-CCR7+CD45RA+ profile, naive CD8 T cells were sorted. In preparing bulk TCR libraries, previously described methods and listed TCR primers were used. TCRdb re-derived calls from the PCR reads in MiXCR, one entry per CDR3 protein. The sample yields 62,000 or so distinct CDR3 sequences, 15% to 20% seen once. The sample holds many counts of this clonotype. What it recognizes is unknown. Sequencing used naive CD8+ T cells from blood, with Jurkat cell RNA spiked in. Indicated subset: FACS-sorted CD8+CD4-CCR7+CD45RA+ naive T cells. This TCR was recovered from a human donor in good health. Some libraries in this study had Jurkat cell RNA spiked in.

Written as DNA, the CDR3 is TGTGCCAGCAGCTTGGAGGGGCACACCGGGGAGCTGTTTTTT. It specifies CASSLEGHTGELFF. The chain employs TRBV13 and TRBJ2-2; D might be TRBD2 (6 bases). This CDR3 comprises 14 residues. Germline CDR1 reads PRHDT; CDR2 reads FYEKMQ (reference sequence). V lost 3 bases and J 3 bases, leaving 8 bases between the germline ends.